This T cell receptor (beta chain) was documented in a study of PD-1 blockade in classical Hodgkin lymphoma. The table came from immunoSEQ multiplex PCR; TCRdb's copy has only in-frame clones and leaves some out. The sample records about 5,000 clones, roughly nine tenths being singletons. Germline V gene lookup returns CDR1 SEHNR and CDR2 FQNEAQ (reference sequence). The V end was cut by 8 bases, the J end by 0 bases, with 11 bases between. The CDR3 has 13 residues. Time point given: newly diagnosed, previously untreated cHL patient sample. After thawing, PBMCs were subjected to magnetic negative selection to isolate CD8+ T cells. PBMCs representing newly diagnosed, untreated classical Hodgkin lymphoma functioned as the comparison.

This sequence was found in a human donor with classical Hodgkin lymphoma. The chain links TRBV7-9 to TRBJ2-7, with D tentatively TRBD2 (5 bases). Sequencing used CD8+ T cells from blood. The CDR3 sequence: CASEGISSYEQYF. The CDR3 region has the DNA TGTGCCAGCGAGGGCATCTCCTCCTACGAGCAGTACTTC. Drawing the rest from reference TRBV7-9 and TRBJ2-7, the complete variable domain is DTGVSQNPRHKITKRGQNVTFRCDPISEHNRLYWYRQTLGQGPEFLTYFQNEAQLEKSRLLSDRFSAERPKGSFSTLEIQRTEQGDSAMYLCASEGISSYEQYFGPGTRLTVT.